Listed below are T cell receptor beta chains from one sample, sequenced in a study of cytomegalovirus exposure and HLA in healthy donors. Sequencing was performed with immunoSEQ multiplex PCR; in TCRdb, only in-frame clones are kept and a portion is missing. The table includes more than 150,000 clones, about four fifths detected once. The sample was PBMCs. The receptor set was obtained from a woman between 25 and 40 years old in good health and CMV-seronegative. CDR3s include the opening cysteine and the closing phenylalanine or tryptophan. Each record gives: CDR3 protein, CDR3 DNA, CDR3 length, J gene, V gene, D gene, clone size. The D gene is left open where the match is weak. Clone size is not always given. Where it is, it says once, few, many or a class for expanded clones.

CDR3aa: CASTTSGGEETQYF
CDR3nt: TGCGCCAGTACAACTAGCGGGGGGGAAGAGACCCAGTACTTC
len: 14
j_gene: TRBJ2-5
v_gene: TRBV5-1
d_gene: TRBD2
abundance: .

CDR3aa: CASSFSVLGGGYGYTF
CDR3nt: TGTGCCAGCAGCTTTAGTGTGTTGGGTGGGGGGTATGGCTACACCTTC
len: 16
j_gene: TRBJ1-2
v_gene: TRBV11-2
d_gene: .
abundance: .

CDR3aa: CASSYDGYNEQFF
CDR3nt: TGTGCCAGCAGTTACGACGGGTACAATGAGCAGTTCTTC
len: 13
j_gene: TRBJ2-1
v_gene: TRBV6-5
d_gene: .
abundance: .

CDR3aa: CASSLAVGRSPLHF
CDR3nt: TGTGCCAGCAGCTTGGCCGTGGGGAGGTCACCCCTCCACTTT
len: 14
j_gene: TRBJ1-6
v_gene: TRBV5-6
d_gene: .
abundance: .

CDR3aa: CASSQEGGRAVSPLHF
CDR3nt: TGCGCCAGCAGCCAAGAAGGGGGACGGGCGGTTTCACCCCTCCACTTT
len: 16
j_gene: TRBJ1-6
v_gene: TRBV4-1
d_gene: .
abundance: .

CDR3aa: CASSPGTGGYNEQFF
CDR3nt: TGTGCCAGCAGCCCCGGGACAGGGGGTTACAATGAGCAGTTCTTC
len: 15
j_gene: TRBJ2-1
v_gene: TRBV7-3
d_gene: TRBD1
abundance: .

CDR3aa: CATRQGEDQPQHF
CDR3nt: TGCGCCACTCGACAGGGGGAGGATCAGCCCCAGCATTTT
len: 13
j_gene: TRBJ1-5
v_gene: TRBV5-1
d_gene: TRBD1
abundance: .

CDR3aa: CASSLTEGGNQPQHF
CDR3nt: TGCGCCAGCAGCTTGACGGAGGGAGGCAATCAGCCCCAGCATTTT
len: 15
j_gene: TRBJ1-5
v_gene: TRBV5-1
d_gene: .
abundance: .

CDR3aa: CASSDLKGATYRSYEQYF
CDR3nt: TGTGCCAGCAGTGACTTAAAGGGGGCGACATATCGCTCCTACGAGCAGTACTTC
len: 18
j_gene: TRBJ2-7
v_gene: TRBV25-1
d_gene: TRBD1
abundance: .

CDR3aa: CASSRLAGGTDTQYF
CDR3nt: TGCGCCAGCAGCAGACTAGCGGGGGGGACAGATACGCAGTATTTT
len: 15
j_gene: TRBJ2-3
v_gene: TRBV10-2
d_gene: TRBD2
abundance: few

CDR3aa: CASSHLQLSGNTIYF
CDR3nt: TGCGCCAGCAGCCACCTACAGCTATCTGGAAACACCATATATTTT
len: 15
j_gene: TRBJ1-3
v_gene: TRBV4-1
d_gene: .
abundance: .

CDR3aa: CASSEERGLGETQYF
CDR3nt: TGTGCCAGCAGTGAAGAGCGGGGGCTTGGGGAGACCCAGTACTTC
len: 15
j_gene: TRBJ2-5
v_gene: TRBV2
d_gene: TRBD2
abundance: .

CDR3aa: CASSSGQGLWTYEQYF
CDR3nt: TGTGCCAGCAGTTCGGGACAGGGATTGTGGACCTACGAGCAGTACTTC
len: 16
j_gene: TRBJ2-7
v_gene: TRBV27
d_gene: TRBD1
abundance: .

CDR3aa: CARSPGNNQPQHF
CDR3nt: TGTGCCAGAAGCCCAGGAAACAATCAGCCCCAGCATTTT
len: 13
j_gene: TRBJ1-5
v_gene: TRBV5-3
d_gene: .
abundance: .

CDR3aa: CASSSSGTGYEQYF
CDR3nt: TGTGCCAGCAGTTCCTCCGGGACAGGCTACGAGCAGTACTTC
len: 14
j_gene: TRBJ2-7
v_gene: TRBV7-3
d_gene: TRBD1
abundance: .

CDR3aa: CASSFGGNTGANVLTF
CDR3nt: TGTGCCAGCAGTTTTGGGGGGAACACCGGGGCCAACGTCCTGACTTTC
len: 16
j_gene: TRBJ2-6
v_gene: TRBV6-6
d_gene: .
abundance: .

CDR3aa: CAWSAVPGGDSPLHF
CDR3nt: TGTGCCTGGAGTGCAGTTCCAGGGGGCGATTCACCCCTCCACTTT
len: 15
j_gene: TRBJ1-6
v_gene: TRBV30
d_gene: TRBD1
abundance: few

CDR3aa: CASSQGLDREAGNTIYF
CDR3nt: TGTGCCAGCAGCCAAGGGCTCGACAGAGAGGCTGGAAACACCATATATTTT
len: 17
j_gene: TRBJ1-3
v_gene: TRBV4-2
d_gene: .
abundance: .

CDR3aa: CASSITGTGKEKLFF
CDR3nt: TGTGCCAGTAGTATAACCGGGACAGGGAAGGAAAAACTGTTTTTT
len: 15
j_gene: TRBJ1-4
v_gene: TRBV19
d_gene: TRBD1
abundance: .

CDR3aa: CASSPTDRHQDSNQPQHF
CDR3nt: TGCGCCAGCAGTCCCACGGACAGGCATCAGGACAGCAATCAGCCCCAGCATTTT
len: 18
j_gene: TRBJ1-5
v_gene: TRBV23-1
d_gene: TRBD1
abundance: few

CDR3aa: CAWSPRDWRTEAFF
CDR3nt: TGTGCCTGGAGTCCCCGGGACTGGAGAACTGAAGCTTTCTTT
len: 14
j_gene: TRBJ1-1
v_gene: TRBV30
d_gene: .
abundance: .

CDR3aa: CTSSRAGTGNQPQHF
CDR3nt: TGCACCAGCAGCCGAGCCGGGACAGGTAATCAGCCCCAGCATTTT
len: 15
j_gene: TRBJ1-5
v_gene: TRBV1
d_gene: .
abundance: .

CDR3aa: CASSSGRSTDTQYF
CDR3nt: TGTGCCAGCAGTAGCGGGAGAAGCACAGATACGCAGTATTTT
len: 14
j_gene: TRBJ2-3
v_gene: TRBV2
d_gene: TRBD2
abundance: .

CDR3aa: CAISSYREGEYEQYF
CDR3nt: TGTGCCATCAGCTCGTACAGGGAAGGCGAATACGAGCAGTACTTC
len: 15
j_gene: TRBJ2-7
v_gene: TRBV10-3
d_gene: .
abundance: .

CDR3aa: CASSRGGRRETQYF
CDR3nt: TGTGCCAGCAGTCGGGGGGGGCGCCGGGAGACCCAGTACTTC
len: 14
j_gene: TRBJ2-5
v_gene: TRBV5-4
d_gene: TRBD2
abundance: .

CDR3aa: CASSLEWTGSSYEQYF
CDR3nt: TGTGCCAGCAGCTTAGAATGGACAGGAAGTTCCTACGAGCAGTACTTC
len: 16
j_gene: TRBJ2-7
v_gene: TRBV7-9
d_gene: TRBD1
abundance: .

CDR3aa: CASSVGQGGNSPLHF
CDR3nt: TGTGCCAGCAGCGTAGGACAGGGAGGCAATTCACCCCTCCACTTT
len: 15
j_gene: TRBJ1-6
v_gene: TRBV9
d_gene: TRBD1
abundance: .

CDR3aa: CASSLAAGTSRARGNTIYF
CDR3nt: TGTGCCAGCAGCCTCGCCGCCGGGACATCTCGAGCCCGTGGAAACACCATATATTTT
len: 19
j_gene: TRBJ1-3
v_gene: TRBV9
d_gene: .
abundance: .

CDR3aa: CASSFRKTGNTEAFF
CDR3nt: TGTGCCAGCAGCTTCAGAAAGACAGGGAACACTGAAGCTTTCTTT
len: 15
j_gene: TRBJ1-1
v_gene: TRBV5-6
d_gene: .
abundance: .

CDR3aa: CAISDARGGYEQYF
CDR3nt: TGTGCCATCAGTGACGCGCGGGGCGGTTACGAGCAGTACTTC
len: 14
j_gene: TRBJ2-7
v_gene: TRBV10-3
d_gene: .
abundance: .

CDR3aa: CASSMRVSYNEQFF
CDR3nt: TGTGCCAGCAGTATGAGGGTCTCCTACAATGAGCAGTTCTTC
len: 14
j_gene: TRBJ2-1
v_gene: TRBV25-1
d_gene: .
abundance: .

CDR3aa: CASSPTSGGGTDTQYF
CDR3nt: TGTGCCAGCAGCCCAACTAGCGGGGGAGGTACAGATACGCAGTATTTT
len: 16
j_gene: TRBJ2-3
v_gene: TRBV7-9
d_gene: TRBD2
abundance: .

CDR3aa: CASRGPAQPQHF
CDR3nt: TGTGCCAGCAGGGGGCCTGCACAGCCCCAGCATTTT
len: 12
j_gene: TRBJ1-5
v_gene: TRBV6-5
d_gene: .
abundance: .

CDR3aa: CASSQDRQGLADTQYF
CDR3nt: TGCGCCAGCAGCCAAGATAGACAGGGTTTGGCAGATACGCAGTATTTT
len: 16
j_gene: TRBJ2-3
v_gene: TRBV4-1
d_gene: TRBD1
abundance: once

CDR3aa: CASSAGQGGSYEQYF
CDR3nt: TGTGCCAGCAGCGCCGGACAGGGGGGATCCTACGAGCAGTACTTC
len: 15
j_gene: TRBJ2-7
v_gene: TRBV7-3
d_gene: TRBD1
abundance: .

CDR3aa: CASSSRTSGYRDTQYF
CDR3nt: TGTGCCAGCAGCTCTCGGACTAGCGGGTACCGAGATACGCAGTATTTT
len: 16
j_gene: TRBJ2-3
v_gene: TRBV7-9
d_gene: TRBD2
abundance: .

CDR3aa: CAWSGGGYEQYF
CDR3nt: TGTGCCTGGAGCGGGGGGGGGTACGAGCAGTACTTC
len: 12
j_gene: TRBJ2-7
v_gene: TRBV30
d_gene: TRBD2
abundance: .

CDR3aa: CASSYGKGETTEQYF
CDR3nt: TGTGCCAGCAGTTACGGTAAGGGGGAGACCACCGAGCAGTACTTC
len: 15
j_gene: TRBJ2-7
v_gene: TRBV6-5
d_gene: .
abundance: few

CDR3aa: CASSGGRVMNTEAFF
CDR3nt: TGTGCCAGCAGTGGTGGCAGGGTTATGAACACTGAAGCTTTCTTT
len: 15
j_gene: TRBJ1-1
v_gene: TRBV2
d_gene: .
abundance: .

CDR3aa: CASSQDTGGANYEQYF
CDR3nt: TGTGCCAGCAGCCAAGATACGGGGGGGGCGAACTACGAGCAGTACTTC
len: 16
j_gene: TRBJ2-7
v_gene: TRBV4-2
d_gene: TRBD2
abundance: few

CDR3aa: CASSLVAGEAQETQYF
CDR3nt: TGTGCCAGCAGCTTAGTGGCAGGGGAAGCTCAAGAGACCCAGTACTTC
len: 16
j_gene: TRBJ2-5
v_gene: TRBV7-6
d_gene: .
abundance: .

CDR3aa: CASSPNFAGAPTDTQYF
CDR3nt: TGCGCCAGCAGCCCAAATTTTGCGGGGGCTCCCACAGATACGCAGTATTTT
len: 17
j_gene: TRBJ2-3
v_gene: TRBV4-3
d_gene: .
abundance: .

CDR3aa: CASSPAGGGDTQYF
CDR3nt: TGCGCCAGCAGCCCAGCGGGGGGAGGAGATACGCAGTATTTT
len: 14
j_gene: TRBJ2-3
v_gene: TRBV5-1
d_gene: TRBD2
abundance: once

CDR3aa: CSGGGTPMNTEAFF
CDR3nt: TGCAGCGGGGGGGGGACACCTATGAACACTGAAGCTTTCTTT
len: 14
j_gene: TRBJ1-1
v_gene: TRBV29-1
d_gene: .
abundance: .

CDR3aa: CAWSVPPSATGELFF
CDR3nt: TGTGCCTGGAGTGTACCACCTAGCGCCACCGGGGAGCTGTTTTTT
len: 15
j_gene: TRBJ2-2
v_gene: TRBV30
d_gene: .
abundance: .

CDR3aa: CASINLGVDSGNTIYF
CDR3nt: TGTGCCAGCATCAATCTCGGGGTCGATTCTGGAAACACCATATATTTT
len: 16
j_gene: TRBJ1-3
v_gene: TRBV7-9
d_gene: .
abundance: .